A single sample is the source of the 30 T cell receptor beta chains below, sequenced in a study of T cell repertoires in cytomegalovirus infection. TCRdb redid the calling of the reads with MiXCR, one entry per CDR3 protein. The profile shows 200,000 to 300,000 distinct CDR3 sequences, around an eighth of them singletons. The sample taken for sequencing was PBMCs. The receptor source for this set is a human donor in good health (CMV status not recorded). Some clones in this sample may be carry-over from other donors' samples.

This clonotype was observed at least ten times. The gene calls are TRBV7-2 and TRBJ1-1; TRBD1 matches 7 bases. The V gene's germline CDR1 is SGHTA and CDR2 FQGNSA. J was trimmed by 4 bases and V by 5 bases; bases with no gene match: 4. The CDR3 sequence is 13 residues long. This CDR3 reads CASSDRVSTEAFF. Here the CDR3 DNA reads TGTGCCAGCAGCGACAGGGTATCCACTGAAGCTTTCTTT.

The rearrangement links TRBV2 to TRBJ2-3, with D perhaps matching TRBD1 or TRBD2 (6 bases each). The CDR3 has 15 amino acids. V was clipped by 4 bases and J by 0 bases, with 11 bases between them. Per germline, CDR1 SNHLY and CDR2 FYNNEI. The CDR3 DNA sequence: TGTGCCAGCAGTGCGGGGGCGGGTAGCACAGATACGCAGTATTTT. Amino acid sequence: CASSAGAGSTDTQYF.

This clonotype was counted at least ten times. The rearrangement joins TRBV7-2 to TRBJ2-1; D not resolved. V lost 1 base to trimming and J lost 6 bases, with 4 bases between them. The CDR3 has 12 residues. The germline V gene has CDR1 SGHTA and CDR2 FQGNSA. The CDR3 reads CASSLDINEQFF. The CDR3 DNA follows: TGTGCCAGCAGCTTAGATATCAATGAGCAGTTCTTC.

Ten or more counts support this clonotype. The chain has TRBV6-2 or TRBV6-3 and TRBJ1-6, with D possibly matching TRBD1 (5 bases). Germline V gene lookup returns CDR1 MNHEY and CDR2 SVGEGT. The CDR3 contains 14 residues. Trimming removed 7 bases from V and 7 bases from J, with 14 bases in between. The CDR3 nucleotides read TGTGCCAGCAACTTCGGGACGGGAAATTCACCCCTCCACTTT. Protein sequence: CASNFGTGNSPLHF.

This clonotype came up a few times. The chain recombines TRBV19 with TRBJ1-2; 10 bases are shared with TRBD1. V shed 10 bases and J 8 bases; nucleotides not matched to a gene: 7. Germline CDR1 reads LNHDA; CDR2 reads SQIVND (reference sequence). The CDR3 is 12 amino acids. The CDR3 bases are TGTGCCACCGCGGGACAGGGGAACGGCTACACCTTC. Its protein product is CATAGQGNGYTF.

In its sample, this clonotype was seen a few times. In DNA form, the CDR3 reads TGTGCCAGCAGCCACAGGGAGTTGACTGAAGCTTTCTTT. The encoded protein is CASSHRELTEAFF. The gene calls are TRBV6-2 or TRBV6-3 and TRBJ1-1, with D perhaps matching TRBD1 (6 bases). CDR1 and CDR2 (germline): MNHEY, SVGEGT. The CDR3 spans 13 residues. V dropped 6 bases and J dropped 5 bases, with 13 bases sitting between them.

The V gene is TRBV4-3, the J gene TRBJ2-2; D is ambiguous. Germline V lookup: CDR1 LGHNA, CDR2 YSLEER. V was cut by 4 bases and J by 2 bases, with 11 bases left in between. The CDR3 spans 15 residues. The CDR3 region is CASSPLAGNTGELFF. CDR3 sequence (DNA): TGCGCCAGCAGCCCCTTGGCAGGCAACACCGGGGAGCTGTTTTTT.

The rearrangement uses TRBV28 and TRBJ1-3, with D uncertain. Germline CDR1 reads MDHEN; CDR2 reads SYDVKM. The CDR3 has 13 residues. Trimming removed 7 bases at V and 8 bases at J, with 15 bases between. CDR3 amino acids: CASTSGGRYTIYF. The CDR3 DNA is TGTGCCAGCACCTCGGGAGGGCGGTACACCATATATTTT.

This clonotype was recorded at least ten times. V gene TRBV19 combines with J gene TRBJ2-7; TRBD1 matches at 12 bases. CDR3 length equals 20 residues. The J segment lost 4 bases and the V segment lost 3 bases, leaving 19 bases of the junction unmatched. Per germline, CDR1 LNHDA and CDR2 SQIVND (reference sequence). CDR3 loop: CASSMMVAPGQGARGYEQYF. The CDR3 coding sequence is TGTGCCAGTAGTATGATGGTGGCCCCGGGACAGGGGGCGCGGGGATACGAGCAGTACTTC. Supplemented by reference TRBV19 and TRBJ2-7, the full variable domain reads DGGITQSPKYLFRKEGQNVTLSCEQNLNHDAMYWYRQDPGQGLRLIYYSQIVNDFQKGDIAEGYSVSREKKESFPLTVTSAQKNPTAFYLCASSMMVAPGQGARGYEQYFGPGTRLTVT.

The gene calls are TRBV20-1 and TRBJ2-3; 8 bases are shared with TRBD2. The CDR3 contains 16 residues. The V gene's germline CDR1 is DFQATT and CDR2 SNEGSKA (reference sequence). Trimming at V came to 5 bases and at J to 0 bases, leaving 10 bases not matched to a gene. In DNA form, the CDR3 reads TGCAGTGCTCGAAGCGGGAGTAGTCGTAGCACAGATACGCAGTATTTT. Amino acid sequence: CSARSGSSRSTDTQYF.

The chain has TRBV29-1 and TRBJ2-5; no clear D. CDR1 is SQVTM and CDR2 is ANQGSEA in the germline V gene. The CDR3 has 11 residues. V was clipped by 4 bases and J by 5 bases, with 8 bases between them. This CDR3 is CSVVPGETQYF. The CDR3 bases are TGCAGCGTTGTACCCGGGGAGACCCAGTACTTC.

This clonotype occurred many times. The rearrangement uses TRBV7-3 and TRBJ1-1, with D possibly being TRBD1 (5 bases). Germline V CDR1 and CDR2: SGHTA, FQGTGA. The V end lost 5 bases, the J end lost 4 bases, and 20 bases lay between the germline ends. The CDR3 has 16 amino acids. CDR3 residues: CASSPSPTAPGTEAFF. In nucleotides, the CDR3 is TGTGCCAGCAGCCCGAGCCCGACAGCCCCGGGCACTGAAGCTTTCTTT.

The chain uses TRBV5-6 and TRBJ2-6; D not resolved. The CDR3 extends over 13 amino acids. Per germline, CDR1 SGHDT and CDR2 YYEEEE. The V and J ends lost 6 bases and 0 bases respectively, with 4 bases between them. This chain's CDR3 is CASKVSGANVLTF. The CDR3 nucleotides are TGTGCCAGCAAAGTCTCTGGGGCCAACGTCCTGACTTTC.

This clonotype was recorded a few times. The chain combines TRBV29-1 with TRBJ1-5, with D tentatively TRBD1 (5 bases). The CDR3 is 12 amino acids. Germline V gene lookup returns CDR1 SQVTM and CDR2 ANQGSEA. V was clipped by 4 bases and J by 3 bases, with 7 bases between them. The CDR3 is CSVAQVNQPQHF. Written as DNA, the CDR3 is TGCAGCGTTGCACAGGTCAATCAGCCCCAGCATTTT.

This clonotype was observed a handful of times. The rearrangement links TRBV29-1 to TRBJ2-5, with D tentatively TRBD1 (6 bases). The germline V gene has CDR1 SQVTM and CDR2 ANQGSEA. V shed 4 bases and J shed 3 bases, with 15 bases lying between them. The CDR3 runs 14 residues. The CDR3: CSVVRSGAKETQYF. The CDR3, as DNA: TGCAGCGTTGTAAGATCAGGGGCTAAAGAGACCCAGTACTTC.

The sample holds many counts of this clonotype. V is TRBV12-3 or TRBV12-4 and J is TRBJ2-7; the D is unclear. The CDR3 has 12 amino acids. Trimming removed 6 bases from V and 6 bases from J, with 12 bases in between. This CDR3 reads CASSLVGIEQYF. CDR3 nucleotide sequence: TGTGCCAGCAGCCTCGTGGGAATCGAGCAGTACTTC.

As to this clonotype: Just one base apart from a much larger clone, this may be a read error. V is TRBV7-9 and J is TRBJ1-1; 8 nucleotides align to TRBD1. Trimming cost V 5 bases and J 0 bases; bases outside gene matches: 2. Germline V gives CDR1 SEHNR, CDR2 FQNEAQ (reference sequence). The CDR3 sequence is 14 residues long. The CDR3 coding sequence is TGTGCCAGCAGCACGGGACAGGTGAACACTGAAGCTTTCTTT. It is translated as CASSTGQVNTEAFF.

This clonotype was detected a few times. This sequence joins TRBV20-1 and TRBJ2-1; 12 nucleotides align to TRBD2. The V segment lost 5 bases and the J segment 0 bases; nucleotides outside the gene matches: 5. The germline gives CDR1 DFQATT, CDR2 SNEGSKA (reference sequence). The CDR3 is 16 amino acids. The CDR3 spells CSARTSGISSYNEQFF. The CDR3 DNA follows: TGCAGTGCTCGGACTAGCGGGATTAGCTCCTACAATGAGCAGTTCTTC.

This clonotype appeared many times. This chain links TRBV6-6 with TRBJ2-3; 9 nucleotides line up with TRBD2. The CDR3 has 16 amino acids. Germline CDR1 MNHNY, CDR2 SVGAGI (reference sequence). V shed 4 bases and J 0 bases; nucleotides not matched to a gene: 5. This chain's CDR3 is CASSSLTSGSTDTQYF. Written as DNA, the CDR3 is TGTGCCAGCAGTTCACTGACTAGCGGTAGCACAGATACGCAGTATTTT.

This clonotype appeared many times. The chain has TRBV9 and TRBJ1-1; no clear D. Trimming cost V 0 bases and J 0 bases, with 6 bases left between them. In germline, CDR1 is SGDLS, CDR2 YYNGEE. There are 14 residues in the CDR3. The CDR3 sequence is CASSVAQLNTEAFF. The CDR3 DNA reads TGTGCCAGCAGCGTAGCCCAGCTGAACACTGAAGCTTTCTTT.

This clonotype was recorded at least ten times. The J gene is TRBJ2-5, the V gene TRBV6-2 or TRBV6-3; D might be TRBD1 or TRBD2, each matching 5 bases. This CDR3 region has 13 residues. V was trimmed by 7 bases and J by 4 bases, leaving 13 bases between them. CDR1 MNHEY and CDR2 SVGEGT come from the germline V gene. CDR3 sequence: CASNRGAGETQYF. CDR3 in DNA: TGTGCCAGCAACAGAGGGGCAGGAGAGACCCAGTACTTC.

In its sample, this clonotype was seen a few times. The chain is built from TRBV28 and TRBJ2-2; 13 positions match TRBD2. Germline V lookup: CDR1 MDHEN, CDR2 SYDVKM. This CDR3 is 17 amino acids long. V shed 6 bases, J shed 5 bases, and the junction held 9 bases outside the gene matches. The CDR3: CASSPEGLAGPTGELFF. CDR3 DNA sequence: TGTGCCAGCAGCCCAGAGGGACTAGCGGGGCCAACCGGGGAGCTGTTTTTT.

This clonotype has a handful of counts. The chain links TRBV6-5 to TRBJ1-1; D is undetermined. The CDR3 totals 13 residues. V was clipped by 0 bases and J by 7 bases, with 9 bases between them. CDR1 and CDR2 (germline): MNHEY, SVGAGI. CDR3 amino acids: CASSYSRLDEAFF. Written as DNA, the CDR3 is TGTGCCAGCAGTTACTCGAGGCTCGATGAAGCTTTCTTT.

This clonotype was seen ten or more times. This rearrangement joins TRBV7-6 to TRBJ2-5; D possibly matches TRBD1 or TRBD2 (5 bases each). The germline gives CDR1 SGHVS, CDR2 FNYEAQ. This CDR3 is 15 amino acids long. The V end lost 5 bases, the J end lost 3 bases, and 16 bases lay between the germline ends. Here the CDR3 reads CASSPYIGAEETQYF. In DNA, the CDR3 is TGTGCCAGCAGCCCCTATATCGGGGCGGAAGAGACCCAGTACTTC. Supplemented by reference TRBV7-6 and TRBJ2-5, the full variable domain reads GAGVSQSPRYKVTKRGQDVALRCDPISGHVSLYWYRQALGQGPEFLTYFNYEAQQDKSGLPNDRFSAERPEGSISTLTIQRTEQRDSAMYRCASSPYIGAEETQYFGPGTRLLVL.

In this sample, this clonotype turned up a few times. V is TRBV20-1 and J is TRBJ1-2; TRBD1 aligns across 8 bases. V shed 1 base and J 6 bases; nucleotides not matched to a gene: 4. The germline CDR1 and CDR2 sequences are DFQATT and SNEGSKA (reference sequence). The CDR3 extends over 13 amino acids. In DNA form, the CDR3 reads TGCAGTGCTAGAGTAACAGGGGGTGATGGCTACACCTTC. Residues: CSARVTGGDGYTF.

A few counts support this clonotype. DNA of the CDR3: TGCAGCGTTGAGGCTAGCGGGGGAGATACGCAGTATTTT. This sequence encodes CSVEASGGDTQYF. The chain couples TRBV29-1 to TRBJ2-3, with 10 bases lining up with TRBD2. V dropped 3 bases and J dropped 5; count of bases not matched to a gene: 2. Germline CDR1 is SQVTM and CDR2 is ANQGSEA. This CDR3 spans 13 amino acids.

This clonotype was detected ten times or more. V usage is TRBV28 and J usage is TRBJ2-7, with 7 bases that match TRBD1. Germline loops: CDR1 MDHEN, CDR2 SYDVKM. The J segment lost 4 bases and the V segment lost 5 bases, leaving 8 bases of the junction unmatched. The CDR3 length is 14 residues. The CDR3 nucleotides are TGTGCCAGCAGTCTTCGGACAGGAGCTTACGAGCAGTACTTC. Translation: CASSLRTGAYEQYF.

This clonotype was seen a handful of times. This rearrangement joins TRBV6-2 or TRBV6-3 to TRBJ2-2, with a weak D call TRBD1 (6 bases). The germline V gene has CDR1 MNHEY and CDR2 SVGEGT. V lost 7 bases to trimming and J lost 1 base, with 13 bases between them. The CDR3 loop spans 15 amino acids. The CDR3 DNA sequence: TGTGCCAGCACACGTTGGGGGCTGAACACCGGGGAGCTGTTTTTT. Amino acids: CASTRWGLNTGELFF.

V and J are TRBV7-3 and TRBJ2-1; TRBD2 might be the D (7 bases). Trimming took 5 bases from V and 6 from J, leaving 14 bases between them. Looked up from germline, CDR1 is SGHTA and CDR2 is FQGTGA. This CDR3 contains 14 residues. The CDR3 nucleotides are TGTGCCAGCAGCCCGGCGGGGGCGGGCAATGAGCAGTTCTTC. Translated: CASSPAGAGNEQFF.

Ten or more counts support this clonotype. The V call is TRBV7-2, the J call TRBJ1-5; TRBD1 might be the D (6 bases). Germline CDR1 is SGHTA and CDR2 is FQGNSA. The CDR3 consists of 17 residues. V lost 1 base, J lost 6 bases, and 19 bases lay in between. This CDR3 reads CASSLESGGARGQPQHF. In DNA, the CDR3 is TGTGCCAGCAGCTTAGAGTCGGGGGGGGCTCGGGGTCAGCCCCAGCATTTT.